This T cell receptor beta chain was recorded in a study of CD8 T cells in ankylosing spondylitis. Study-wide findings and caveats: Within ankylosing spondylitis blood, a TCR beta motif made up of several highly homologous variants appeared to be characteristic.

In making TCR beta libraries, quantitative 5'-RACE with molecular barcodes was used. TCRdb itself ran the 5' RACE reads through MiXCR, one entry per CDR3 protein. There are around 490,000 distinct CDR3 sequences in the sample; over 4% occur only once, and roughly 3.5% lies in the top ten. The CDR3 is made up of 14 amino acids. Germline assignment: CDR1 SGHTA and CDR2 FQGNSA. V was pared by 2 bases and J by 5 bases, with 12 bases between. In the case of this clonotype: Its antigen is currently unknown.

The chain uses TRBV7-2 and TRBJ2-5; possibly TRBD2 for D (5 bases). Source material: blood, either unsorted or a sorted T cell fraction (not recorded which). The receptor's source is a male donor with ankylosing spondylitis. The CDR3 loop is CASSLIIGSETQYF. The CDR3 DNA reads as TGTGCCAGCAGCTTAATAATAGGGAGCGAGACCCAGTACTTC.